This T cell receptor beta chain was profiled in a study of T cells in tuberculosis. There are 15 residues in the CDR3. CDR1 and CDR2 from the germline V gene are SGHAT and FQNNGV. Between the trimmed V and J ends, which lost 1 base and 6 bases, there was a span of 12 bases. The method was immunoSEQ multiplex PCR; TCRdb's version includes in-frame clones alone and lacks a portion of them. The table records about 30,000 clones, around 92% of them present only once. This sample's time point: new active TB diagnosis, blood taken before or within 7 days of starting treatment. This sequence joins TRBV11-2 and TRBJ2-2, with a tentative D call TRBD2 (6 bases). The sequence came from an adult with tuberculosis. The sample here was PBMCs, taken at tuberculosis diagnosis. For the CDR3, the DNA is TGTGCCAGCAGCTTAGGCGGGGATAGTTCCGGGGAGCTGTTTTTT. As protein: CASSLGGDSSGELFF.